The 14 T cell receptor beta chains reported below all come from one sample, sequenced in a study of spatial heterogeneity in lung cancer. Whole-study results and caveats: Tumor mutation counts were tracked by expanded intratumoral alpha and beta TCR counts.

TCRdb itself ran the 5' RACE reads through MiXCR, one entry per CDR3 protein. The sample has 2,000 or so distinct CDR3 sequences, 8.4% seen once. Sample time point: sample taken at primary tumor resection. Antigen specificity for these receptors is unknown. The specimen was lung tumor tissue, collected at surgery. The receptor source for this set is a male donor with early-stage non-small cell lung cancer.

This clonotype rates as medium-sized. The rearrangement uses TRBV30 and TRBJ1-5; 9 bases match TRBD1. V lost 1 base to trimming and J lost 5 bases; unmatched junction nucleotides: 6. This CDR3 contains 15 residues. CDR1 and CDR2 (germline): GTSNPN, SVGIG (reference sequence). The CDR3 protein is CAWSAGDRGDQPQHF. Here the CDR3 DNA reads TGTGCCTGGAGTGCCGGAGACAGGGGGGATCAGCCCCAGCATTTT.

This clonotype is medium-sized by share. CDR3: CASSFSDQETQYF. The CDR3 DNA is TGTGCCAGCAGCTTTTCAGACCAAGAGACCCAGTACTTC. J is TRBJ2-5 and V is TRBV7-6, with D hard to call. The germline V gene has CDR1 SGHVS and CDR2 FNYEAQ. The CDR3 spans 13 residues. V was trimmed by 3 bases and J by 0 bases, leaving 5 bases between them.

The table lists this clonotype with many counts. J is TRBJ2-5 and V is TRBV5-6; 15 bases match TRBD2. There are 18 residues in the CDR3. Germline CDR1 reads SGHDT; CDR2 reads YYEEEE. V lost 0 bases and J lost 5; bases outside the gene matches: 8. The DNA for the CDR3 is TGTGCCAGCAGCTTGGTCGGACTAGCGGGGGGGCGAGAGGAGACCCAGTACTTC. This encodes CASSLVGLAGGREETQYF.

This clonotype is medium-sized (0.01 to 0.1%) in the sample. The J gene is TRBJ2-6, the V gene TRBV18; possibly TRBD1 for D (6 bases). Between the trimmed V and J ends, which lost 2 bases and 0 bases, there was a span of 11 bases. The germline V gene encodes CDR1 KGHSH and CDR2 LQKENI. The CDR3 spans 17 residues. The CDR3 is CASSPDRLSSGANVLTF. As DNA, the CDR3 is TGTGCCAGCTCACCAGACAGGTTGAGCTCTGGGGCCAACGTCCTGACTTTC. Drawing the rest from reference TRBV18 and TRBJ2-6, the complete variable domain is NAGVMQNPRHLVRRRGQEARLRCSPMKGHSHVYWYRQLPEEGLKFMVYLQKENIIDESGMPKERFSAEFPKEGPSILRIQQVVRGDSAAYFCASSPDRLSSGANVLTFGAGSRLTVL.

This clonotype was recorded many times. The chain is built from TRBV5-4 and TRBJ2-7; 8 positions agree with TRBD2. Germline V gives CDR1 SGHNT, CDR2 YYREEE (reference sequence). The CDR3 extends over 14 amino acids. J gave up 6 bases and V 0 bases, and 5 bases lay outside the gene matches. The CDR3 loop reads CASSLGGGPREQYF. CDR3 nucleotides: TGTGCCAGCAGCTTGGGCGGGGGGCCTCGCGAGCAGTACTTC. Full variable domain (remainder filled in from reference TRBV5-4 and TRBJ2-7): ETGVTQSPTHLIKTRGQQVTLRCSSQSGHNTVSWYQQALGQGPQFIFQYYREEENGRGNFPPRFSGLQFPNYSSELNVNALELDDSALYLCASSLGGGPREQYFGPGTRLTVT.

This clonotype counts as medium-sized. This chain joins TRBV20-1 and TRBJ2-2; 11 bases align to TRBD1. V dropped 5 bases and J dropped 4; count of bases not matched to a gene: 6. The CDR3 is 15 amino acids. Germline CDR1 is DFQATT and CDR2 is SNEGSKA (reference sequence). CDR3 protein: CSAGRGQGVTGELFF. The DNA for the CDR3 is TGCAGTGCTGGAAGGGGACAGGGGGTCACCGGGGAGCTGTTTTTT.

This clonotype is classed as large. The CDR3 DNA is TGTGCCAGCAGCGGTCTCTCGGATACGCAGTATTTT. This translates into CASSGLSDTQYF. The gene calls are TRBV6-2 or TRBV6-3 and TRBJ2-3; D is undetermined. In germline, CDR1 is MNHEY, CDR2 SVGEGT. The CDR3 sequence is 12 residues long. Trimming removed 6 bases from V and 6 bases from J, with 10 bases in between.

In its sample, this clonotype ranks as large. The chain uses TRBV5-6 and TRBJ2-2; TRBD2 aligns across 12 bases. Germline CDR1 is SGHDT and CDR2 is YYEEEE. This CDR3 contains 17 residues. V was clipped by 1 base and J by 7 bases; unmatched bases: 8. As DNA, the CDR3 is TGTGCCAGCAGCTTGAGGCTAGCGGGGGGGCCCATCGGGGAGCTGTTTTTT. It codes for CASSLRLAGGPIGELFF.

Within the sample, this clonotype is medium-sized. The rearrangement joins TRBV7-3 to TRBJ2-5; 7 bases are a match to TRBD2. The V gene end was trimmed by 5 bases and the J gene end by 4 bases; junction bases not matched to a gene: 10. Germline lookup yields CDR1 SGHTA and CDR2 FQGTGA. The CDR3 length is 15 residues. The CDR3 DNA is TGTGCCAGCAGCCCGACCAGCGGGGTAGGAGAGACCCAGTACTTC. This translates into CASSPTSGVGETQYF. The complete variable domain, with remaining parts taken from reference TRBV7-3 and TRBJ2-5, reads GAGVSQTPSNKVTEKGKYVELRCDPISGHTALYWYRQSLGQGPEFLIYFQGTGAADDSGLPNDRFFAVRPEGSVSTLKIQRTERGDSAVYLCASSPTSGVGETQYFGPGTRLLVL.

Sample share makes this clonotype large. This chain joins TRBV6-5 and TRBJ1-4, with TRBD1 as a possible D gene (6 bases). This CDR3 comprises 14 residues. The germline gives CDR1 MNHEY, CDR2 SVGAGI. V was shortened by 2 bases and J by 8 bases, with 12 bases between the two germline ends. This CDR3 reads CASSYADSQEKLFF. The CDR3 DNA follows: TGTGCCAGCAGTTACGCGGACAGCCAAGAAAAACTGTTTTTT.

This clonotype is termed medium-sized. The chain uses TRBV6-2 or TRBV6-3 and TRBJ1-1; 8 bases line up with TRBD1. The CDR3 totals 11 residues. The germline gives CDR1 MNHEY, CDR2 SVGEGT. The trim removed 7 bases at V and 10 bases at J, leaving 5 bases unmatched. CDR3: CASTQGAGAFF. CDR3 nucleotides: TGTGCCAGCACTCAGGGGGCCGGAGCTTTCTTT.

This clonotype appeared many times. This rearrangement joins TRBV24-1 to TRBJ2-3; the D gene is possibly TRBD1 (6 bases). Per the germline V gene, CDR1 is KGHDR and CDR2 is SFDVKD. The V end lost 0 bases, the J end lost 6 bases, and 15 bases lay between the germline ends. The CDR3 totals 16 residues. The CDR3 nucleotides are TGTGCCACCAGTGATTTGGGCAGGGGCACTCACGATACGCAGTATTTT. Its protein product is CATSDLGRGTHDTQYF.

This clonotype has only a few counts. The chain employs TRBV20-1 and TRBJ2-7; the D call may be TRBD1 or TRBD2 (5 bases each). Germline loops: CDR1 DFQATT, CDR2 SNEGSKA (reference sequence). The ends were cut back, 5 bases at V and 7 bases at J, with 12 bases in the middle. This CDR3 is 11 amino acids long. This CDR3 is CSALGPGEQYF. The CDR3 coding sequence is TGCAGTGCTTTGGGACCCGGGGAGCAGTACTTC.

This clonotype is large (0.1 to 1%) by share. The rearrangement joins TRBV24-1 to TRBJ2-5; D might be TRBD2 (7 bases). CDR1 KGHDR and CDR2 SFDVKD come from the germline V gene. This CDR3 contains 15 residues. V lost 5 bases and J lost 2, with 14 bases in between. The CDR3 DNA sequence: TGTGCCACCAGTGCGTGGGGGGGCCCGCAAGAGACCCAGTACTTC. Translated, it gives CATSAWGGPQETQYF.